The 25 T cell receptor beta chains presented below share a single source sample, sequenced in a study of cytomegalovirus exposure and HLA in healthy donors. Primers: 60 Vbeta forward and 13 Jbeta reverse. Clones were read by immunoSEQ multiplex PCR, and TCRdb kept only the in-frame ones, dropping some. The sample includes under 150,000 clones, 75% to 85% seen only once; the top ten take around 6.6%. The material sequenced was PBMCs. The receptor source for this set is a woman aged 40 to 49 in good health and CMV-seropositive.

The chain has TRBV28 and TRBJ1-5; D not resolved. V lost 7 bases and J lost 5, with 12 bases in between. The length of the CDR3 is 13 residues. Germline CDR1 is MDHEN and CDR2 is SYDVKM. CDR3 nucleotides: TGTGCCAGCAAGGGATACGGGGATCAGCCCCAGCATTTT. Translated, it gives CASKGYGDQPQHF. The entire variable domain, with the rest obtained from reference TRBV28 and TRBJ1-5, is as follows: DVKVTQSSRYLVKRTGEKVFLECVQDMDHENMFWYRQDPGLGLRLIYFSYDVKMKEKGDIPEGYSVSREKKERFSLILESASTNQTSMYLCASKGYGDQPQHFGDGTRLSIL.

The chain has TRBV7-9 and TRBJ2-7; 13 nucleotides line up with TRBD2. The CDR3 is made up of 14 amino acids. Germline V gives CDR1 SEHNR, CDR2 FQNEAQ (reference sequence). Germline trimming cut 5 bases from V and 3 bases from J; bases unmatched to any gene: 1. The CDR3 DNA is TGTGCCAGCAGCCGGACTAGCGGGAGCTACGAGCAGTACTTC. This codes for CASSRTSGSYEQYF.

J is TRBJ1-4 and V is TRBV19, with D perhaps matching TRBD1 (5 bases). This CDR3 is built from 13 residues. Trimming stripped 10 bases from V and 6 bases from J, with 15 bases between. Germline CDR1 LNHDA, CDR2 SQIVND (reference sequence). CDR3 sequence (DNA): TGTGCCACCCAGGGCTGGCGTGATGAAAAACTGTTTTTT. Protein sequence: CATQGWRDEKLFF.

The chain employs TRBV15 and TRBJ1-1, with 8 nucleotides matching TRBD1. The CDR3 has 14 amino acids. V shed 4 bases and J 4 bases; nucleotides not matched to a gene: 5. In germline, CDR1 is LNHNV, CDR2 YYDKDF (reference sequence). CDR3 protein: CATSIDRGSTEAFF. The CDR3 DNA reads TGTGCCACCAGCATAGACAGGGGAAGCACTGAAGCTTTCTTT.

This chain uses TRBV28 with TRBJ1-5; the D gene is possibly TRBD1 (6 bases). CDR1 and CDR2 (germline): MDHEN, SYDVKM. V lost 2 bases to trimming and J lost 1 base, with 15 bases between them. The CDR3 sequence is 17 residues long. The CDR3 coding sequence is TGTGCCAGCAGTTTACCAATCTTCGGGACAAGCAATCAGCCCCAGCATTTT. Its protein is CASSLPIFGTSNQPQHF.

A single count supports this clone. The rearrangement links TRBV5-1 to TRBJ1-1; no definite D call. This CDR3 spans 14 amino acids. Trimming took 4 bases from V and 0 from J, leaving 10 bases between them. Germline values: CDR1 SGHRS, CDR2 YFSETQ. CDR3 residues: CASSPRTLNTEAFF. In DNA, the CDR3 is TGCGCCAGCAGCCCACGAACTTTGAACACTGAAGCTTTCTTT. Based on the CDR3 plus reference TRBV5-1 and TRBJ1-1, the full variable domain is KAGVTQTPRYLIKTRGQQVTLSCSPISGHRSVSWYQQTPGQGLQFLFEYFSETQRNKGNFPGRFSGRQFSNSRSEMNVSTLELGDSALYLCASSPRTLNTEAFFGQGTRLTVV.

This chain uses TRBV18 with TRBJ2-7, with 11 bases fitting TRBD2. This CDR3 contains 17 residues. The J segment lost 3 bases and the V segment lost 3 bases, leaving 10 bases of the junction unmatched. The germline V gene encodes CDR1 KGHSH and CDR2 LQKENI. In nucleotides, the CDR3 is TGTGCCAGCTCACCCGGGGCTAGCGGGAGGAATGTCTACGAGCAGTACTTC. This sequence encodes CASSPGASGRNVYEQYF.

The chain joins TRBV2 to TRBJ1-2, with 7 bases matching TRBD1. The junction had 13 bases not matched to a gene; V was cut back by 7 bases and J by 8 bases. This CDR3 is 14 amino acids long. Germline CDR1 and CDR2: SNHLY and FYNNEI. In nucleotides, the CDR3 is TGTGCCAGCACCTCAGGGACAGCCCCCGAAGGCTACACCTTC. It encodes CASTSGTAPEGYTF.

Comment on this clone: The junction differs from germline at one of its ends, possibly a read error. The chain employs TRBV5-1 and TRBJ2-7, with 11 bases matching TRBD2. Germline CDR1 reads SGHRS; CDR2 reads YFSETQ. The CDR3 runs to 14 residues. CDR3 sequence (DNA): TGCGCCAGCAGCTTTAGCGGGAGGGACTACGGGCAGTACTTC. Its protein is CASSFSGRDYGQYF.

The chain recombines TRBV15 with TRBJ1-3; 8 nucleotides line up with TRBD1. The CDR3 loop spans 16 amino acids. Germline CDR1 is LNHNV and CDR2 is YYDKDF (reference sequence). V was pared by 0 bases and J by 4 bases, with 5 bases of the junction left unmatched. CDR3 sequence reads: CATSRDPGGTGNTIYF. In DNA, the CDR3 is TGTGCCACCAGCAGAGACCCAGGGGGCACGGGAAACACCATATATTTT.

The chain couples TRBV6-5 to TRBJ1-5, with 8 bases that match TRBD1. The CDR3 sequence is 13 residues long. V lost 1 base, J lost 7 bases, and 0 bases stayed unmatched. Germline-derived CDR1 and CDR2 are MNHEY and SVGAGI. CDR3 in amino acids: CASSYYRGQPQHF. In DNA form, the CDR3 reads TGTGCCAGCAGTTACTACAGGGGGCAGCCCCAGCATTTT.

The J gene is TRBJ2-7, the V gene TRBV7-2; unclear D gene. The CDR3 sequence is 13 residues long. Looked up from germline, CDR1 is SGHTA and CDR2 is FQGNSA. V dropped 5 bases and J dropped 4 bases, with 12 bases sitting between them. CDR3 sequence: CASSPHPRYEQYF. As DNA, the CDR3 is TGTGCCAGCAGCCCCCATCCCAGGTACGAGCAGTACTTC.

V gene TRBV5-4 combines with J gene TRBJ2-5; 11 positions agree with TRBD2. Near its end, the DNA agrees better with TRBJ2-7, so the J call may be wrong. This CDR3 is built from 14 residues. CDR1 and CDR2 from the germline V gene are SGHNT and YYREEE (reference sequence). CDR3 loop: CASSLLAGGYEQYF. In nucleotides, the CDR3 is TGTGCCAGCAGCCTTCTAGCGGGAGGTTACGAGCAGTACTTC.

V usage is TRBV19 and J usage is TRBJ2-7, with a possible D match to TRBD2 (6 bases). Trimming shortened V by 3 bases and J by 6 bases, and 15 bases separated the two germline ends. Per germline, CDR1 LNHDA and CDR2 SQIVND (reference sequence). The CDR3 extends over 14 amino acids. The CDR3 DNA follows: TGTGCCAGTAGTATGTTGGAGGGGCACTCCGAGCAGTACTTC. Its protein is CASSMLEGHSEQYF.

The chain carries TRBV5-6 and TRBJ1-2, with unresolved D. The CDR3 contains 14 residues. Germline V gene lookup returns CDR1 SGHDT and CDR2 YYEEEE. V was pared by 0 bases and J by 3 bases, with 9 bases between. In DNA, the CDR3 is TGTGCCAGCAGCTTGGTGGCAGAAGACTATGGCTACACCTTC. Its protein product is CASSLVAEDYGYTF.

J is TRBJ2-5 and V is TRBV6-1; D gene ambiguous. Gene TRBJ2-7 matches the end of the DNA better, so the J call may be wrong. The germline gives CDR1 MNHNS, CDR2 SASEGT. The CDR3 is 10 residues long. CDR3 DNA sequence: TGTGCCAGCGAAAAGTACGAGCAGTACTTC. Translating gives CASEKYEQYF.

The chain is built from TRBV10-1 and TRBJ2-7, with 9 bases fitting TRBD2. The V segment lost 4 bases and the J segment 2 bases; nucleotides outside the gene matches: 6. The germline gives CDR1 WNHNN, CDR2 SYGVQD (reference sequence). This CDR3 comprises 15 residues. The CDR3 DNA follows: TGCGCCAGCAGTGGATCGACTAGCGGCCCCTACGAGCAGTACTTC. Its protein product is CASSGSTSGPYEQYF.

The chain employs TRBV18 and TRBJ2-2; D unclear. The length of the CDR3 is 16 residues. Trimming removed 4 bases from V and 3 bases from J, with 15 bases in between. CDR1 is KGHSH and CDR2 is LQKENI in the germline V gene. For the CDR3, the DNA is TGTGCCAGCTCACGTACTACCTTGAAAGACACCGGGGAGCTGTTTTTT. Its protein is CASSRTTLKDTGELFF.

The chain is built from TRBV11-2 and TRBJ2-1; D remains ambiguous. The CDR3 is made up of 15 amino acids. Germline assignment: CDR1 SGHAT and CDR2 FQNNGV. V was pared by 1 base and J by 0 bases, with 7 bases between. The CDR3 is CASSLVINSYNEQFF. In nucleotides, the CDR3 is TGTGCCAGCAGCTTAGTTATTAACTCCTACAATGAGCAGTTCTTC.

J is TRBJ1-4 and V is TRBV5-1, with TRBD1 as a possible D gene (5 bases). Trimming shortened V by 5 bases and J by 3 bases, and 8 bases separated the two germline ends. This CDR3 has 13 residues. The germline gives CDR1 SGHRS, CDR2 YFSETQ. DNA for the CDR3: TGCGCCAGCAGGCAGGGCCCTAATGAAAAACTGTTTTTT. This gives the protein CASRQGPNEKLFF. The whole variable domain, remainder taken from reference TRBV5-1 and TRBJ1-4, is KAGVTQTPRYLIKTRGQQVTLSCSPISGHRSVSWYQQTPGQGLQFLFEYFSETQRNKGNFPGRFSGRQFSNSRSEMNVSTLELGDSALYLCASRQGPNEKLFFGSGTQLSVL.

This chain links TRBV10-3 with TRBJ2-5, with D maybe TRBD2 (5 bases). Per germline, CDR1 ENHRY and CDR2 SYGVKD. The CDR3 has 14 residues. V gave up 3 bases and J gave up 5 bases, with 13 bases separating them. The CDR3 nucleotides read TGTGCCATCAGTGAAGAAGGAAGAGGGGAGACCCAGTACTTC. This gives the protein CAISEEGRGETQYF.

The V call is TRBV9, the J call TRBJ1-4; TRBD1 matches 9 bases. The CDR3 covers 14 residues. V lost 4 bases and J lost 8; bases outside the gene matches: 6. Germline V gene data show CDR1 as SGDLS and CDR2 as YYNGEE. CDR3: CASSTGQGREKLFF. CDR3 sequence (DNA): TGTGCCAGCAGCACCGGACAGGGGCGAGAAAAACTGTTTTTT.

The J gene is TRBJ2-3, the V gene TRBV27, with 10 bases aligning to TRBD2. The J segment lost 2 bases and the V segment lost 3 bases, leaving 11 bases of the junction unmatched. The CDR3 has 18 residues. The V gene's germline CDR1 is MNHEY and CDR2 SMNVEV (reference sequence). The CDR3 sequence is CASSFTKREGSYTDTQYF. The CDR3 bases are TGTGCCAGCAGTTTCACTAAGCGGGAGGGGTCTTACACAGATACGCAGTATTTT.

V is TRBV18 and J is TRBJ2-5, with D maybe TRBD1 (5 bases). The better agreement between TRBJ2-7 and the DNA end casts doubt on the J call. The CDR3 sequence is 13 residues long. CDR1 is KGHSH, CDR2 LQKENI, per germline. CDR3 amino acids: CASSPVPGNEQYF. In nucleotides, the CDR3 is TGTGCCAGCTCACCAGTTCCAGGGAACGAGCAGTACTTC.

The chain is built from TRBV19 and TRBJ2-1, with a tentative D call TRBD1 (5 bases). This CDR3 is built from 12 residues. CDR1 and CDR2 (germline): LNHDA, SQIVND (reference sequence). Trimming stripped 5 bases from V and 3 bases from J, with 5 bases between. The CDR3 DNA reads as TGTGCCAGTAGTCAGGGCTACAATGAGCAGTTCTTC. It translates to CASSQGYNEQFF.